This T cell receptor (beta chain) was sequenced for a study of shared clonotypes between healthy human individuals. The CDR3 contains 14 residues. V was trimmed by 5 bases and J by 0 bases, leaving 7 bases between them. Germline CDR1 and CDR2: SNHLY and FYNNEI. Profiled with immunoSEQ multiplex PCR; TCRdb holds only in-frame clones, not every one. The sample shows 950,000 to 1,300,000 clones, more than 60% of them seen only once. Study conclusions and caveats: The study sampled only blood, and tissue repertoires likely differ. About 5% of naive CD4 clonotypes were shared across a few donors.

This clone was counted only a few times. Its cognate antigen is unknown. Different DNA sequences within this sample yield the same CDR3. Investigators divided CD4+ cells into CD45RA+ naive and CD45RA-negative memory subsets. This chain joins TRBV2 and TRBJ2-2, with unresolved D. The sequence came from a man younger than 35 in good health. Sequenced material: memory CD4+ T cells sorted from blood. Regarding subset: CD45RA-negative fraction. In DNA, the CDR3 is TGTGCCAGCAGTTTAGCCCCGAACACCGGGGAGCTGTTTTTT. Residues: CASSLAPNTGELFF.